The 26 T cell receptor beta chains below were found in one sample sequenced in a study of cytomegalovirus exposure and HLA in healthy donors (dated by TCRdb to 2016 to 2017). To prepare the library, the immunoSEQ multiplex PCR assay was applied. The multiplex PCR relied on a mix of 60 forward primers for TCR Vbeta segments and 13 reverse primers for TCR Jbeta segments. Not all clones reach the TCRdb copy of this immuneACCESS table, which keeps in-frame sequences only. Checked studies attribute under half of the gap to unresolved V genes and leave the rest unexplained. For this sample the table gives around 160,000 clones, of which nearly 80% were detected only once. The ten most abundant clones make up over 2.5% of the sample. Input material: PBMCs. Every receptor here comes from a man aged 35 to 55 in good health and CMV-seropositive.

The count of this clone is one. This rearrangement joins TRBV7-3 to TRBJ1-1; D call uncertain. Trimming took off 6 bases at V and 5 bases at J, with 19 bases between the two ends. This CDR3 contains 15 residues. Germline V gene data show CDR1 as SGHTA and CDR2 as FQGTGA. CDR3 in amino acids: CASRTTGGKKTEAFF. CDR3 nucleotides: TGTGCCAGCAGGACTACCGGAGGAAAAAAGACTGAAGCTTTCTTT.

V and J are TRBV7-2 and TRBJ2-7; D gene ambiguous. The V gene lost 2 bases and the J gene lost 3 bases, with 2 bases spanning the gap. The V gene's germline CDR1 is SGHTA and CDR2 FQGNSA. The CDR3 has 11 amino acids. The CDR3 bases are TGTGCCAGCAGCTTATACTACGAGCAGTACTTC. Protein product: CASSLYYEQYF.

The chain employs TRBV7-8 and TRBJ2-7; 9 bases line up with TRBD1. With V trimmed by 3 bases and J by 4 bases, 4 bases remained unmatched. CDR1 and CDR2 (germline): SGHVS, FQNEAQ. CDR3 length equals 14 residues. The CDR3 reads CASSLGQGIYEQYF. CDR3 nucleotide sequence: TGTGCCAGCAGCTTGGGACAGGGAATTTACGAGCAGTACTTC.

V is TRBV9 and J is TRBJ2-5, with D perhaps TRBD2 (5 bases). The CDR3 spans 13 residues. V lost 4 bases, J lost 9 bases, and 16 bases lay in between. CDR1 is SGDLS and CDR2 is YYNGEE in the germline V gene. As DNA, the CDR3 is TGTGCCAGCAGCTACCGGGGTCTGAGTCCCCAGTACTTC. This translates into CASSYRGLSPQYF.

This chain connects TRBV7-9 to TRBJ2-3; the match to TRBD2 covers 10 bases. Germline V gene lookup returns CDR1 SEHNR and CDR2 FQNEAQ (reference sequence). V lost 3 bases and J lost 0; bases outside the gene matches: 3. The CDR3 covers 16 residues. The CDR3 spells CASSLRLAGSTDTQYF. As DNA, the CDR3 is TGTGCCAGCAGCTTGCGACTAGCGGGTAGCACAGATACGCAGTATTTT.

Concerning this clone: One end of the junction varies from germline; a read error may be responsible. This chain uses TRBV7-9 with TRBJ2-1; D possibly corresponds to TRBD1 (6 bases). Germline lookup yields CDR1 SEHNR and CDR2 FQNEAQ (reference sequence). This CDR3 has 13 residues. CDR3 sequence reads: CSSIWGLADEQFF. CDR3 DNA: TGTTCCAGCATATGGGGGCTTGCGGATGAGCAGTTCTTC. Variable domain in full (rest from reference TRBV7-9 and TRBJ2-1): DTGVSQNPRHKITKRGQNVTFRCDPISEHNRLYWYRQTLGQGPEFLTYFQNEAQLEKSRLLSDRFSAERPKGSFSTLEIQRTEQGDSAMYLCSSIWGLADEQFFGPGTRLTVL.

In its sample, this clone was seen once. The chain links TRBV7-9 to TRBJ1-2; 9 bases agree with TRBD1. The J segment lost 1 base and the V segment lost 5 bases, leaving 5 bases of the junction unmatched. Per germline, CDR1 SEHNR and CDR2 FQNEAQ (reference sequence). CDR3 length: 15 amino acids. The chain's CDR3 is CASSRGQGLNYGYTF. The CDR3 DNA follows: TGTGCCAGCAGCCGGGGACAGGGCCTTAACTATGGCTACACCTTC.

The chain joins TRBV6-1 to TRBJ2-5; D possibly corresponds to TRBD2 (5 bases). Germline V gene lookup returns CDR1 MNHNS and CDR2 SASEGT. V gave up 3 bases and J gave up 5 bases, with 13 bases separating them. This CDR3 is built from 14 residues. CDR3 coding DNA: TGTGCCAGCAGTGACGAGGGCTGGGCGGAGACCCAGTACTTC. It yields the protein CASSDEGWAETQYF.

This clone was counted between two and nine times. One end of the junction varies from germline; a read error may be responsible. V and J are TRBV7-9 and TRBJ1-1, with 7 positions matching TRBD1. The CDR3 runs to 13 residues. Germline CDR1 is SEHNR and CDR2 is FQNEAQ (reference sequence). In DNA form, the CDR3 reads TGTTCCAGCAGCTTCGCAGGGGGCACTGAAGCTTTCTTT. Protein sequence: CSSSFAGGTEAFF. Based on the CDR3 plus reference TRBV7-9 and TRBJ1-1, the full variable domain is DTGVSQNPRHKITKRGQNVTFRCDPISEHNRLYWYRQTLGQGPEFLTYFQNEAQLEKSRLLSDRFSAERPKGSFSTLEIQRTEQGDSAMYLCSSSFAGGTEAFFGQGTRLTVV.

This chain uses TRBV7-4 with TRBJ1-1, with D possibly TRBD1 on 5 matching bases. The length of the CDR3 is 14 residues. V was cut by 6 bases and J by 1 base, with 12 bases left in between. CDR1 is SGHVT and CDR2 is SQSDAQ in the germline V gene. CDR3 coding DNA: TGTGCCAGCAGTCCAGGGCCGAGGAACACTGAAGCTTTCTTT. As protein: CASSPGPRNTEAFF. Looking up the rest from reference TRBV7-4 and TRBJ1-1 gives the full variable domain: GAGVSQSPRYKVAKRGRDVALRCDSISGHVTLYWYRQTLGQGSEVLTYSQSDAQRDKSGRPSGRFSAERPERSVSTLKIQRTEQGDSAVYLCASSPGPRNTEAFFGQGTRLTVV.

The chain is built from TRBV28 and TRBJ2-2; 7 bases fit TRBD1. With V trimmed by 4 bases and J by 8 bases, 10 bases remained unmatched. The germline V gene has CDR1 MDHEN and CDR2 SYDVKM. The CDR3 sequence is 15 residues long. CDR3 sequence (DNA): TGTGCCAGCAGTTATGACAGGGTGGGAAGTGGGGAGCTGTTTTTT. This encodes CASSYDRVGSGELFF.

J is TRBJ1-5 and V is TRBV15, with 8 nucleotides matching TRBD1. CDR3 length: 18 residues. The J segment lost 6 bases and the V segment lost 1 base, leaving 14 bases of the junction unmatched. Germline values: CDR1 LNHNV, CDR2 YYDKDF (reference sequence). In DNA, the CDR3 is TGTGCCACCAGCAGAGTAGGGACAGGCCCCGGGGTGAGTCAGCCCCAGCATTTT. Encoded protein: CATSRVGTGPGVSQPQHF.

The CDR3, as DNA: TGTGCCTGGGAAAAGGGAGGGCAGGCGGGCGAGACCCAGTACTTC. Residues: CAWEKGGQAGETQYF. This chain links TRBV30 with TRBJ2-5; 7 bases map to TRBD2. Germline CDR1 GTSNPN, CDR2 SVGIG (reference sequence). V dropped 5 bases and J dropped 5; count of bases not matched to a gene: 14. The length of the CDR3 is 15 residues.

This chain uses TRBV28 with TRBJ2-1; TRBD1 might be the D (5 bases). Between the trimmed V and J ends, which lost 3 bases and 2 bases, there was a span of 11 bases. The CDR3 extends over 15 amino acids. Per the germline V gene, CDR1 is MDHEN and CDR2 is SYDVKM. For the CDR3, the DNA is TGTGCCAGCAGTTTCGGCTCGACAGCCTACAATGAGCAGTTCTTC. It is translated as CASSFGSTAYNEQFF.

J is TRBJ1-1 and V is TRBV11-2; TRBD1 agrees at 9 bases. This CDR3 is built from 15 residues. The germline V gene encodes CDR1 SGHAT and CDR2 FQNNGV. Unmatched junction bases numbered 3, after V lost 2 bases and J lost 2 bases. The CDR3 DNA is TGTGCCAGCAGCTTAAGGGACAGGGTAAACACTGAAGCTTTCTTT. It translates to CASSLRDRVNTEAFF.

This rearrangement joins TRBV7-3 to TRBJ2-6; 8 bases align to TRBD1. Germline CDR1 is SGHTA and CDR2 is FQGTGA. Trimming cost V 5 bases and J 3 bases; bases outside gene matches: 12. The CDR3 totals 18 residues. The CDR3 sequence is CASSARQGQPLGANVLTF. CDR3 in DNA: TGTGCCAGCAGCGCACGACAGGGGCAACCGCTTGGGGCCAACGTCCTGACTTTC.

The V gene is TRBV9, the J gene TRBJ2-1; D remains unclear. In germline, CDR1 is SGDLS, CDR2 YYNGEE. Between the trimmed V and J ends, which lost 0 bases and 6 bases, there was a span of 10 bases. This CDR3 contains 14 residues. This chain's CDR3 is CASSVDLVSNEQFF. Written as DNA, the CDR3 is TGTGCCAGCAGCGTAGACTTAGTCTCCAATGAGCAGTTCTTC. Full variable domain (outside the CDR3, taken from reference TRBV9 and TRBJ2-1): DSGVTQTPKHLITATGQRVTLRCSPRSGDLSVYWYQQSLDQGLQFLIQYYNGEERAKGNILERFSAQQFPDLHSELNLSSLELGDSALYFCASSVDLVSNEQFFGPGTRLTVL.

The chain combines TRBV6-1 with TRBJ1-2; no reliable D call. This CDR3 has 13 residues. Germline V gene sequence: CDR1 MNHNS, CDR2 SASEGT. Deletions cut 2 bases from V and 10 bases from J, with 14 bases between. The CDR3 bases are TGTGCCAGCAGTGAAATGGATGCGGTAGACTACACCTTC. Protein: CASSEMDAVDYTF.

The J gene is TRBJ2-7, the V gene TRBV27, with 8 bases fitting TRBD1. The trim removed 5 bases at V and 6 bases at J, leaving 6 bases unmatched. Germline assignment: CDR1 MNHEY and CDR2 SMNVEV (reference sequence). The CDR3 sequence is 13 residues long. CDR3 sequence (DNA): TGTGCCAGCAGTCCTCATGGGACAGGCGAGCAGTACTTC. Translation: CASSPHGTGEQYF.

A note on this clone: The junction differs from germline at one of its ends, possibly a read error. The chain employs TRBV27 and TRBJ1-3; TRBD1 aligns across 9 bases. From germline, CDR1 is MNHEY and CDR2 SMNVEV (reference sequence). This CDR3 has 15 amino acids. The CDR3 spells CASSRTGVAGSTIYF. The CDR3 DNA sequence: TGTGCCAGCAGTCGGACAGGGGTGGCTGGAAGCACCATATATTTT.

The table lists this clone with a few counts. V is TRBV7-9 and J is TRBJ2-3; TRBD1 matches at 7 bases. V lost 4 bases, J lost 4 bases, and 11 bases stayed unmatched. CDR1 and CDR2 (germline): SEHNR, FQNEAQ (reference sequence). The CDR3 length is 16 residues. The CDR3 loop reads CASSSDRQGFPDTQYF. Written as DNA, the CDR3 is TGTGCCAGCAGCTCCGACCGACAGGGCTTTCCAGATACGCAGTATTTT.

V gene TRBV29-1 combines with J gene TRBJ1-1, with D possibly being TRBD1 (5 bases). V lost 4 bases to trimming and J lost 0 bases, with 18 bases between them. The CDR3 is made up of 16 amino acids. Germline V lookup: CDR1 SQVTM, CDR2 ANQGSEA. CDR3 sequence (DNA): TGCAGCGTTGGGGGGGGGACGGGAATGTTGAACACTGAAGCTTTCTTT. Translated: CSVGGGTGMLNTEAFF. The entire variable domain, with the rest obtained from reference TRBV29-1 and TRBJ1-1, is as follows: SAVISQKPSRDICQRGTSLTIQCQVDSQVTMMFWYRQQPGQSLTLIATANQGSEATYESGFVIDKFPISRPNLTFSTLTVSNMSPEDSSIYLCSVGGGTGMLNTEAFFGQGTRLTVV.

The J gene is TRBJ2-1, the V gene TRBV5-5; TRBD2 agrees at 9 bases. Trimming took 4 bases from V and 4 from J; bases not matched to a gene: 6. The CDR3 loop spans 15 amino acids. Looked up from germline, CDR1 is SGHKS and CDR2 is YYEKEE (reference sequence). As DNA, the CDR3 is TGTGCCAGCAGCGTGGGGCTAGCGGGATACAATGAGCAGTTCTTC. As protein: CASSVGLAGYNEQFF.

Comments on this clone: The same CDR3 arises from other DNA sequences in this sample as well. The chain couples TRBV2 to TRBJ2-5; D is possibly TRBD1 (6 bases). The CDR3 is made up of 12 amino acids. With 11 bases removed from V and 2 bases from J, the gap between germline ends came to 12 bases. CDR1 is SNHLY and CDR2 is FYNNEI in the germline V gene. CDR3 bases: TGTGCCTCAGGGGCCTTTCAAGAGACCCAGTACTTC. Its protein product is CASGAFQETQYF.

This clone appeared a few times. The rearrangement joins TRBV11-3 to TRBJ2-2; 8 bases align to TRBD2. Germline CDR1 reads SGHNT; CDR2 reads YENEEA. This CDR3 has 18 residues. V lost 4 bases, J lost 2 bases, and 12 bases stayed unmatched. The CDR3 DNA sequence: TGTGCCAGCAGCTCGGGACTAGGGGGTTCTTTAAACACCGGGGAGCTGTTTTTT. Residues: CASSSGLGGSLNTGELFF.

This clone was seen a handful of times. J is TRBJ1-3 and V is TRBV25-1; no reliable D call. V lost 2 bases, J lost 2 bases, and 7 bases lay in between. Germline lookup yields CDR1 MGHDK and CDR2 SYGVNS. The CDR3 runs 14 residues. The DNA of the CDR3 is TGTGCCAGCAGTGAAGGCATCCCTGGAAACACCATATATTTT. Encoded protein: CASSEGIPGNTIYF.